This T cell receptor (beta chain) was sequenced in a study of technical replicates of blood from a few donors. This CDR3 spans 13 amino acids. CDR1 SEHNR and CDR2 FQNEAQ come from the germline V gene (reference sequence). V was clipped by 5 bases and J by 1 base; unmatched bases: 1. Some clones are missing from TCRdb's copy, which holds only in-frame ones; the method was immunoSEQ multiplex PCR. The data hold about 100,000 clones, with around 96% observed a single time. This receptor was taken from a human donor in good health. V and J are TRBV7-9 and TRBJ2-5, with 7 bases aligning to TRBD1. The sequenced sample consisted of T cells isolated from PBMCs. DNA for the CDR3: TGTGCCAGCAGCGGGACAGCCCAAGAGACCCAGTACTTC. This gives the protein CASSGTAQETQYF. The variable domain in full, completed from reference TRBV7-9 and TRBJ2-5, reads DTGVSQNPRHKITKRGQNVTFRCDPISEHNRLYWYRQTLGQGPEFLTYFQNEAQLEKSRLLSDRFSAERPKGSFSTLEIQRTEQGDSAMYLCASSGTAQETQYFGPGTRLLVL.